These 25 T cell receptor beta chains share one sample of origin, sequenced in a study of blood T cells in healthy people across ages (dated by TCRdb to 2014 to 2015). Library construction relied on 5' RACE. Sequenced on an Illumina HiSeq 2500. A second PCR of roughly 6 to 11 cycles was run with a J-beta primer mix and a sample-barcoded 5' primer. The public reads were run again by TCRdb, first through fastp at Q25 and then through MiXCR, and only productive beta chains were kept. Rows with one shared CDR3 protein collapse into an entry with the most common genes and DNA. The sample table contains around 500,000 distinct CDR3 sequences; only one count was recorded for around half of them. The ten most abundant clones make up 20% to 25% of the sample. The sample consisted of blood. These receptors originate from a man older than 75 in good health.

The rearrangement uses TRBV5-1 and TRBJ1-5; 8 nucleotides line up with TRBD1. This CDR3 comprises 14 residues. Germline trimming cut 5 bases from V and 4 bases from J; bases unmatched to any gene: 5. Germline CDR1 is SGHRS and CDR2 is YFSETQ. In DNA, the CDR3 is TGCGCCAGCAGTACTGACAGGGGAAATCAGCCCCAGCATTTT. This sequence encodes CASSTDRGNQPQHF.

The chain uses TRBV11-2 and TRBJ1-1; D remains unclear. CDR1 and CDR2 from the germline V gene are SGHAT and FQNNGV. The CDR3 runs 14 residues. Trimming took 2 bases from V and 2 from J, leaving 9 bases between them. CDR3 amino acids: CASSLLQSNTEAFF. CDR3 nucleotides: TGTGCCAGCAGCTTATTGCAGAGTAACACTGAAGCTTTCTTT.

This clonotype has a count of ten or more. The rearrangement joins TRBV6-6 to TRBJ1-4; no definite D call. This CDR3 is built from 12 residues. CDR1 is MNHNY and CDR2 is SVGAGI in the germline V gene (reference sequence). Trimming cost V 6 bases and J 8 bases, with 10 bases left between them. DNA for the CDR3: TGTGCCAGCAGCCCCCTGAGCGAAAAACTGTTTTTT. Amino acid sequence: CASSPLSEKLFF.

This chain uses TRBV6-5 with TRBJ2-2; 8 bases line up with TRBD2. Germline assignment: CDR1 MNHEY and CDR2 SVGAGI. Trimming took 7 bases from V and 2 from J; bases not matched to a gene: 6. The length of the CDR3 is 15 residues. The CDR3: CASKIIAGNTGELFF. The CDR3 region has the DNA TGTGCCAGCAAGATCATAGCGGGAAACACCGGGGAGCTGTTTTTT.

The chain combines TRBV5-6 with TRBJ2-4; 10 bases align to TRBD2. Per germline, CDR1 SGHDT and CDR2 YYEEEE. J gave up 6 bases and V 4 bases, and 10 bases lay outside the gene matches. This CDR3 region has 16 residues. CDR3 nucleotide sequence: TGTGCCAGCAGCGAGACTAGCGGGTATGGGATAAACATTCAGTACTTC. As protein: CASSETSGYGINIQYF.

This chain uses TRBV6-2 or TRBV6-3 with TRBJ1-1, with TRBD1 matching 7 bases. With 7 bases clipped from V and 0 bases from J, the junction kept 5 bases outside the gene matches. The CDR3 length is 14 residues. The germline CDR1 and CDR2 sequences are MNHEY and SVGEGT. This CDR3 reads CASTPGQVNTEAFF. The CDR3 bases are TGTGCCAGCACCCCCGGACAGGTGAACACTGAAGCTTTCTTT.

The rearrangement uses TRBV7-8 and TRBJ2-1; D is undetermined. Germline V gene lookup returns CDR1 SGHVS and CDR2 FQNEAQ. This CDR3 comprises 13 residues. Trimming removed 5 bases from V and 2 bases from J, with 7 bases in between. In DNA form, the CDR3 reads TGTGCCAGCAGCGCGGCTACCTACAATGAGCAGTTCTTC. Protein sequence: CASSAATYNEQFF.

This clonotype was seen more than once but under ten times. The chain uses TRBV19 and TRBJ1-1; 7 bases line up with TRBD1. V shed 4 bases, J shed 6 bases, and the junction held 2 bases outside the gene matches. The CDR3 spans 12 residues. Germline V gene data show CDR1 as LNHDA and CDR2 as SQIVND (reference sequence). This CDR3 is CASSTGGAEAFF. The CDR3 coding sequence is TGTGCCAGTAGTACAGGGGGAGCTGAAGCTTTCTTT.

This chain connects TRBV4-2 to TRBJ2-5; 7 bases align to TRBD2. In germline, CDR1 is LGHNA, CDR2 YNFKEQ. V was pared by 1 base and J by 5 bases, with 7 bases of the junction left unmatched. The CDR3 extends over 15 amino acids. Here the CDR3 reads CASSQGTSVMETQYF. CDR3 in DNA: TGTGCCAGCAGCCAAGGGACTAGTGTCATGGAGACCCAGTACTTC.

This clonotype appeared a few times. The V call is TRBV5-1, the J call TRBJ2-5, with D possibly TRBD2 on 6 matching bases. Looked up from germline, CDR1 is SGHRS and CDR2 is YFSETQ. V was clipped by 0 bases and J by 2 bases, with 11 bases between them. The CDR3 sequence is 15 residues long. The CDR3 nucleotides read TGCGCCAGCAGCTTGGGGCCAGGGAGGCAAGAGACCCAGTACTTC. It is translated as CASSLGPGRQETQYF.

The chain carries TRBV4-3 and TRBJ2-5; D possibly uses TRBD1 or TRBD2 (5 bases each). Germline-derived CDR1 and CDR2 are LGHNA and YSLEER. V gave up 4 bases and J gave up 9 bases, with 12 bases separating them. CDR3 length equals 12 residues. The CDR3 loop reads CASSLDTGPQYF. In DNA form, the CDR3 reads TGCGCCAGCAGCCTAGACACGGGACCCCAGTACTTC.

V is TRBV4-3 and J is TRBJ1-6; no clear D gene. Germline V gives CDR1 LGHNA, CDR2 YSLEER. CDR3 length: 15 amino acids. Deletions cut 0 bases from V and 7 bases from J, with 10 bases between. DNA of the CDR3: TGCGCCAGCAGCCAAGAGGGCGGGGAAAATTCACCCCTCCACTTT. It yields the protein CASSQEGGENSPLHF.

This chain connects TRBV7-9 to TRBJ2-4; 7 bases are shared with TRBD1. Unmatched junction bases numbered 10, after V lost 4 bases and J lost 13 bases. CDR1 and CDR2 (germline): SEHNR, FQNEAQ (reference sequence). The CDR3 is made up of 13 amino acids. The CDR3 coding sequence is TGTGCCAGCAGCTCAGGGGACAGCTTTGGGCAGTACTTC. This encodes CASSSGDSFGQYF.

The V and J genes are TRBV20-1 and TRBJ1-6, with D perhaps matching TRBD1 (5 bases). Germline-derived CDR1 and CDR2 are DFQATT and SNEGSKA (reference sequence). This CDR3 comprises 15 residues. V shed 5 bases and J shed 8 bases, with 19 bases lying between them. DNA for the CDR3: TGCAGTGCTCACCCGGGGGGTCTGAGAGATTCACCCCTCCACTTT. Translating gives CSAHPGGLRDSPLHF.

J is TRBJ2-5 and V is TRBV4-3; D is perhaps TRBD2 (6 bases). The V gene lost 1 base and the J gene lost 11 bases, with 23 bases spanning the gap. Germline CDR1 LGHNA, CDR2 YSLEER. The CDR3 length is 16 residues. The DNA of the CDR3 is TGCGCCAGCAGCCAAGCACCGGGACTCACTGTCAATGAGCAGTACTTC. Amino acids: CASSQAPGLTVNEQYF.

This clonotype has more than one count but fewer than ten. The chain employs TRBV28 and TRBJ2-4; 8 bases agree with TRBD1. The end of the DNA fits TRBJ2-7 better, so the J call may be wrong. Per germline, CDR1 MDHEN and CDR2 SYDVKM. This CDR3 has 13 amino acids. DNA for the CDR3: TGTGCCAGCATTCGGACAGGGAGCTACGAGCAGTACTTC. Translation gives CASIRTGSYEQYF.

This clonotype appeared a single time. This chain links TRBV12-3 or TRBV12-4 with TRBJ1-2; the D is unclear. The CDR3 length is 15 residues. V was shortened by 3 bases and J by 1 base, with 12 bases between the two germline ends. CDR3 coding DNA: TGTGCCAGCAGTTTTGCGGACGGGAATAACTATGGCTACACCTTC. This translates into CASSFADGNNYGYTF.

The gene calls are TRBV4-3 and TRBJ2-3; weak D call: TRBD2 (6 bases). Germline CDR1 LGHNA, CDR2 YSLEER. The CDR3 is 20 amino acids. Trimming removed 0 bases from V and 3 bases from J, with 25 bases in between. CDR3 in DNA: TGCGCCAGCAGCCAAGACTTCGGGAGAGAAGGCTCCGGTCGGACAGATACGCAGTATTTT. Translation gives CASSQDFGREGSGRTDTQYF.

Note on this clonotype: One end of the junction does not line up with germline, which may come from a read error. The CDR3 DNA is TGTGCCAGCAACCAAGTCGACAGGGCGTACGAGCAGTACTTC. This encodes CASNQVDRAYEQYF. The chain couples TRBV3-1 to TRBJ2-7, with 7 bases identical to TRBD1. CDR3 size: 14 residues. The germline V gene has CDR1 LGHDT and CDR2 YNNKEL (reference sequence).

This chain connects TRBV7-8 to TRBJ2-5, with 7 bases fitting TRBD1. Matching the DNA end better, TRBJ2-7 makes the J call doubtful. The germline V gene has CDR1 SGHVS and CDR2 FQNEAQ. The CDR3 runs to 14 residues. In DNA, the CDR3 is TGTGCCAGCAGCTTAGCGACAGGGCAGGACGAGCAGTACTTC. Translation gives CASSLATGQDEQYF.

This sequence joins TRBV6-2 or TRBV6-3 and TRBJ2-7; D not resolved. CDR1 and CDR2 from the germline V gene are MNHEY and SVGEGT. The CDR3 is made up of 13 amino acids. V lost 8 bases and J lost 2, with 13 bases in between. The CDR3 region is CASLKTATYEQYF. The CDR3, as DNA: TGTGCCAGCCTTAAGACCGCTACCTACGAGCAGTACTTC.

The genes are TRBV7-3 and TRBJ2-7, with a weak D call TRBD2 (5 bases). There are 15 residues in the CDR3. Trimming pared 1 base from V and 0 bases from J, leaving 10 bases between. The germline V gene encodes CDR1 SGHTA and CDR2 FQGTGA. CDR3 sequence: CASSLSAGHSYEQYF. The CDR3 DNA is TGTGCCAGCAGCTTAAGTGCGGGCCACTCCTACGAGCAGTACTTC.

This clonotype was observed once. The genes are TRBV6-5 and TRBJ2-7; D is unclear. Germline values: CDR1 MNHEY, CDR2 SVGAGI. Trimming stripped 5 bases from V and 5 bases from J, with 16 bases between. This CDR3 is built from 14 residues. As DNA, the CDR3 is TGTGCCAGCAGTCGTAGGTCTCGTTCGGACGAGCAGTACTTC. Its protein is CASSRRSRSDEQYF.

As DNA, the CDR3 is TGCAGTGCTAGGAGCGACAGGGGGTACACTGAAGCTTTCTTT. This sequence encodes CSARSDRGYTEAFF. The gene calls are TRBV20-1 and TRBJ1-1; 9 bases are a match to TRBD1. This CDR3 comprises 14 residues. CDR1 and CDR2 from the germline V gene are DFQATT and SNEGSKA (reference sequence). V shed 3 bases, J shed 3 bases, and the junction held 5 bases outside the gene matches.

The V gene is TRBV5-1, the J gene TRBJ2-5; 7 nucleotides align to TRBD1. CDR3 length: 12 residues. V dropped 7 bases and J dropped 2; count of bases not matched to a gene: 2. Germline V gene data show CDR1 as SGHRS and CDR2 as YFSETQ. The CDR3 protein is CASGTEQETQYF. The CDR3 DNA is TGCGCCAGCGGGACAGAACAAGAGACCCAGTACTTC.